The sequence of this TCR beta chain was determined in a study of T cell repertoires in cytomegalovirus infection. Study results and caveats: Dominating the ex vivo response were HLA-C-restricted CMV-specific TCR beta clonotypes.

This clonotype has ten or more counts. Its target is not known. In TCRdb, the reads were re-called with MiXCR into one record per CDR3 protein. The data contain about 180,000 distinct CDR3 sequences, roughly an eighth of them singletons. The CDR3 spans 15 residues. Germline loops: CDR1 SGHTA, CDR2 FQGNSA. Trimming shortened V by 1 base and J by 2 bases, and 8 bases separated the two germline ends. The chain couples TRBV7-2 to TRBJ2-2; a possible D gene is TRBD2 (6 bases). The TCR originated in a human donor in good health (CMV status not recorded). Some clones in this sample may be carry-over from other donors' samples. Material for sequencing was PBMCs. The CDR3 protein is CASSLGGVNTGELFF. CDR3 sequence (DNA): TGTGCCAGCAGCTTAGGGGGGGTTAACACCGGGGAGCTGTTTTTT.